The entry below gives a single T cell receptor beta chain sequence along with its context. This record comes from a study of T cell changes during pregnancy in multiple sclerosis. Profiled with immunoSEQ multiplex PCR; TCRdb holds only in-frame clones, not every one. The table includes 25,000 to 35,000 clones, over 85% detected once. Trimming cost V 0 bases and J 8 bases, with 10 bases left between them. The CDR3 contains 13 residues. Germline V gene data show CDR1 as SGHTA and CDR2 as FQGTGA. The genes are TRBV7-3 and TRBJ1-2, with D maybe TRBD1 (5 bases). Sequenced here: CD8+ T cells from peripheral blood mononuclear cells, sampled before pregnancy. This TCR derives from a female donor with multiple sclerosis, enrolled in a pregnancy study. This CDR3 is CASSLTGAGGYTF. The CDR3 DNA reads as TGTGCCAGCAGCTTAACAGGGGCAGGAGGCTACACCTTC. The entire variable domain, with the rest obtained from reference TRBV7-3 and TRBJ1-2, is as follows: GAGVSQTPSNKVTEKGKYVELRCDPISGHTALYWYRQSLGQGPEFLIYFQGTGAADDSGLPNDRFFAVRPEGSVSTLKIQRTERGDSAVYLCASSLTGAGGYTFGSGTRLTVV.